The 30 T cell receptor beta chains presented below share a single source sample, sequenced in a study of OX40 agonist ivuxolimab in advanced cancers. Sequencing used immunoSEQ multiplex PCR; TCRdb keeps in-frame clones, though not all of them. Of some 77,000 clones detected, roughly 84% appear once; the ten largest clones hold 6.2%. The sequencing here drew on CD4+ or CD8+ T cells sorted from blood, taken in a trial of the OX40 agonist ivuxolimab. These receptors all come from an adult with an advanced solid tumor such as melanoma, head and neck, liver or kidney cancer.

The chain has TRBV6-5 and TRBJ1-1; a possible D gene is TRBD1 (5 bases). Trimming stripped 2 bases from V and 4 bases from J, with 11 bases between. Per the germline V gene, CDR1 is MNHEY and CDR2 is SVGAGI. The CDR3 length is 14 residues. The CDR3 DNA sequence: TGTGCCAGCAGTTACCGAGGGGAGAGCACTGAAGCTTTCTTT. Translated: CASSYRGESTEAFF.

The rearrangement links TRBV6-5 to TRBJ2-7, with a possible D match to TRBD1 (7 bases). Trimming cost V 6 bases and J 4 bases, with 13 bases left between them. CDR3 length: 13 residues. Germline V gene lookup returns CDR1 MNHEY and CDR2 SVGAGI. CDR3 nucleotides: TGTGCCAGCAGAGGAGGGACAGCATACGAGCAGTACTTC. This sequence encodes CASRGGTAYEQYF.

V gene TRBV11-2 combines with J gene TRBJ2-3, with D possibly called TRBD1 or TRBD2 (5 bases each). The germline gives CDR1 SGHAT, CDR2 FQNNGV. V lost 3 bases to trimming and J lost 2 bases, with 9 bases between them. CDR3 length: 14 residues. CDR3: CASSLGPNTDTQYF. The CDR3 nucleotides read TGTGCCAGCAGCTTGGGACCCAACACAGATACGCAGTATTTT.

This clone came up a few times. The J gene is TRBJ1-5, the V gene TRBV30; D possibly corresponds to TRBD1 (5 bases). The CDR3 totals 13 residues. Trimming cost V 1 base and J 3 bases, with 7 bases left between them. Germline values: CDR1 GTSNPN, CDR2 SVGIG (reference sequence). CDR3 protein: CAWSAGTNQPQHF. As DNA, the CDR3 is TGTGCCTGGAGTGCCGGGACCAATCAGCCCCAGCATTTT.

CDR3 in amino acids: CASTGQLNYGYTF. CDR3 sequence (DNA): TGCGCCAGCACTGGACAGCTGAACTATGGCTACACCTTC. The chain is built from TRBV10-2 and TRBJ1-2, with D possibly being TRBD1 (6 bases). Germline V CDR1 and CDR2: WSHSY, SAAADI. Trimming took 7 bases from V and 2 from J, leaving 11 bases between them. CDR3 length: 13 amino acids.

The chain employs TRBV7-9 and TRBJ1-3; 12 nucleotides match TRBD1. CDR1 SEHNR and CDR2 FQNEAQ come from the germline V gene (reference sequence). V dropped 6 bases and J dropped 0; count of bases not matched to a gene: 6. CDR3 size: 17 residues. The CDR3 sequence: CASRPGQGANSGNTIYF. The CDR3, as DNA: TGTGCCAGCAGGCCGGGACAGGGGGCCAACTCTGGAAACACCATATATTTT.

The gene calls are TRBV5-1 and TRBJ2-3; D is possibly TRBD2 (5 bases). The CDR3 is 13 residues long. Trimming removed 10 bases at V and 5 bases at J, with 17 bases between. Germline V CDR1 and CDR2: SGHRS, YFSETQ. CDR3 sequence reads: CAVARGRKDTQYF. DNA of the CDR3: TGCGCCGTCGCTAGAGGGAGAAAAGATACGCAGTATTTT.

The gene calls are TRBV2 and TRBJ2-5; D possibly corresponds to TRBD1 (5 bases). This CDR3 comprises 15 residues. Trimming took off 1 base at V and 4 bases at J, with 13 bases between the two ends. The germline CDR1 and CDR2 sequences are SNHLY and FYNNEI. Written as DNA, the CDR3 is TGTGCCAGCAGTGAAGAGGGGCTAGGGGCAGAGACCCAGTACTTC. Its translation is CASSEEGLGAETQYF. The full variable domain, with the rest looked up from reference TRBV2 and TRBJ2-5, is EPEVTQTPSHQVTQMGQEVILRCVPISNHLYFYWYRQILGQKVEFLVSFYNNEISEKSEIFDDQFSVERPDGSNFTLKIRSTKLEDSAMYFCASSEEGLGAETQYFGPGTRLLVL.

The chain is built from TRBV27 and TRBJ2-7; 7 bases are a match to TRBD2. Germline CDR1 and CDR2: MNHEY and SMNVEV (reference sequence). The CDR3 runs to 16 residues. V lost 3 bases to trimming and J lost 7 bases; unmatched junction nucleotides: 15. The CDR3: CASSLPGLGGRREQYF. Written as DNA, the CDR3 is TGTGCCAGCAGTTTGCCTGGACTAGGTGGACGTAGGGAGCAGTACTTC.

The chain is built from TRBV21-1 and TRBJ2-3; the table's D call, TRBD2, has no DNA check behind it. TRBV21-1 is noted as a pseudogene. The CDR3 spans 16 residues. The CDR3 here is CASSTRLAGPTDTQYF. CDR3 in DNA: TGTGCCAGCAGCACCCGACTAGCGGGGCCCACAGATACGCAGTATTTT.

This clone was seen only a few times. The chain links TRBV7-2 to TRBJ2-1, with TRBD1 as a possible D gene (6 bases). Germline loops: CDR1 SGHTA, CDR2 FQGNSA. V shed 1 base and J shed 7 bases, with 11 bases lying between them. CDR3 length: 14 residues. CDR3 region: CASSLGVTGNEQFF. Here the CDR3 DNA reads TGTGCCAGCAGCTTAGGGGTTACAGGGAATGAGCAGTTCTTC.

The chain recombines TRBV5-4 with TRBJ1-2, with TRBD1 as a possible D gene (6 bases). Germline V CDR1 and CDR2: SGHNT, YYREEE (reference sequence). Trimming stripped 0 bases from V and 8 bases from J, with 8 bases between. The CDR3 is made up of 12 amino acids. As DNA, the CDR3 is TGTGCCAGCAGCTTGGAAGGGGGAGGCTACACCTTC. It codes for CASSLEGGGYTF.

The chain joins TRBV7-3 to TRBJ2-1; 10 bases agree with TRBD2. Trimming cost V 3 bases and J 8 bases; bases outside gene matches: 7. Germline V gene data show CDR1 as SGHTA and CDR2 as FQGTGA. This CDR3 is 15 amino acids long. CDR3 protein: CASSFTSGAMDEQFF. CDR3 in DNA: TGTGCCAGCAGCTTCACTAGCGGGGCTATGGATGAGCAGTTCTTC.

V usage is TRBV6-1 and J usage is TRBJ2-1; D is undetermined. The CDR3 is made up of 16 amino acids. CDR1 is MNHNS and CDR2 is SASEGT in the germline V gene. V lost 3 bases, J lost 1 base, and 13 bases lay in between. The CDR3 sequence is CASSESLRRSYNEQFF. DNA of the CDR3: TGTGCCAGCAGTGAGTCGCTGAGAAGATCCTACAATGAGCAGTTCTTC.

The V gene is TRBV9, the J gene TRBJ1-4; no clear D gene. V was shortened by 4 bases and J by 1 base, with 14 bases between the two germline ends. Germline values: CDR1 SGDLS, CDR2 YYNGEE. CDR3 length: 16 residues. The CDR3 loop reads CASSLGGSQTNEKLFF. DNA of the CDR3: TGTGCCAGCAGCCTAGGAGGGTCCCAAACTAATGAAAAACTGTTTTTT. Together with reference TRBV9 and TRBJ1-4, the CDR3 gives the full variable domain: DSGVTQTPKHLITATGQRVTLRCSPRSGDLSVYWYQQSLDQGLQFLIQYYNGEERAKGNILERFSAQQFPDLHSELNLSSLELGDSALYFCASSLGGSQTNEKLFFGSGTQLSVL.

The chain carries TRBV6-1 and TRBJ1-5; 7 bases align to TRBD1. Germline V gives CDR1 MNHNS, CDR2 SASEGT. CDR3 length: 13 amino acids. The junction had 1 base not matched to a gene; V was cut back by 4 bases and J by 4 bases. The CDR3 nucleotides are TGTGCCAGCAGTGTACAGGGGAATCAGCCCCAGCATTTT. Its translation is CASSVQGNQPQHF.

The chain combines TRBV2 with TRBJ2-1, with D unresolved. Trimming removed 3 bases at V and 0 bases at J, with 12 bases between. The CDR3 length is 16 residues. The germline V gene encodes CDR1 SNHLY and CDR2 FYNNEI. Here the CDR3 reads CASSEVGIGSYNEQFF. In DNA, the CDR3 is TGTGCCAGCAGTGAGGTGGGAATTGGCTCCTACAATGAGCAGTTCTTC. Complete variable domain (other parts from reference TRBV2 and TRBJ2-1): EPEVTQTPSHQVTQMGQEVILRCVPISNHLYFYWYRQILGQKVEFLVSFYNNEISEKSEIFDDQFSVERPDGSNFTLKIRSTKLEDSAMYFCASSEVGIGSYNEQFFGPGTRLTVL.

The chain joins TRBV7-9 to TRBJ1-2, with a possible D match to TRBD1 (6 bases). The CDR3 sequence is 15 residues long. Germline V lookup: CDR1 SEHNR, CDR2 FQNEAQ (reference sequence). Trimming cost V 4 bases and J 4 bases, with 16 bases left between them. The DNA for the CDR3 is TGTGCCAGCAGCTCCCTCGCCCGGGACACCTATGGCTACACCTTC. This sequence encodes CASSSLARDTYGYTF.

The gene calls are TRBV9 and TRBJ2-3; D is unresolved. With 4 bases removed from V and 4 bases from J, the gap between germline ends came to 7 bases. This CDR3 spans 12 amino acids. CDR1 and CDR2 from the germline V gene are SGDLS and YYNGEE. The CDR3 loop reads CASSPPADTQYF. The DNA for the CDR3 is TGTGCCAGCAGCCCACCCGCAGATACGCAGTATTTT.

This rearrangement joins TRBV28 to TRBJ1-2, with no clear D. The CDR3 totals 15 residues. The germline V gene encodes CDR1 MDHEN and CDR2 SYDVKM. V was clipped by 10 bases and J by 5 bases, with 23 bases between them. The CDR3 nucleotides are TGTGCCACCGATCCCCCCCCGACTGATAAATATGGCTACACCTTC. It codes for CATDPPPTDKYGYTF.

The rearrangement links TRBV5-6 to TRBJ2-7; 9 positions agree with TRBD1. Trimming cost V 3 bases and J 2 bases; bases outside gene matches: 15. The CDR3 contains 18 residues. Looked up from germline, CDR1 is SGHDT and CDR2 is YYEEEE. The DNA of the CDR3 is TGTGCCAGCAGCTCACCCATTACCTCCGGGACAGGGCCCTACGAGCAGTACTTC. Its protein product is CASSSPITSGTGPYEQYF.

CDR3 loop: CVFSSGANVLTF. DNA of the CDR3: TGTGTGTTCTCCTCTGGGGCCAACGTCCTGACTTTC. V and J are TRBV30 and TRBJ2-6, with D unresolved. Per germline, CDR1 GTSNPN and CDR2 SVGIG (reference sequence). The CDR3 spans 12 residues.

V is TRBV28 and J is TRBJ1-5; tentative D call: TRBD1 (5 bases). Germline assignment: CDR1 MDHEN and CDR2 SYDVKM. The CDR3 totals 14 residues. V shed 9 bases and J shed 7 bases, with 19 bases lying between them. The CDR3 here is CASQKQQGPQPQHF. The CDR3 coding sequence is TGTGCCAGTCAAAAACAGCAGGGACCCCAGCCCCAGCATTTT.

The V and J genes are TRBV27 and TRBJ2-2; D is possibly TRBD1 (7 bases). The germline V gene has CDR1 MNHEY and CDR2 SMNVEV (reference sequence). This CDR3 has 14 residues. Trimming cost V 11 bases and J 0 bases, with 13 bases left between them. The CDR3 DNA sequence: TGTGCCGGTCGCGGGACAGCGAACACCGGGGAGCTGTTTTTT. Translation: CAGRGTANTGELFF.

The chain couples TRBV6-1 to TRBJ1-2; 7 bases match TRBD1. Germline V CDR1 and CDR2: MNHNS, SASEGT. The V gene end was trimmed by 2 bases and the J gene end by 4 bases; junction bases not matched to a gene: 7. The CDR3 sequence is 15 residues long. CDR3 in DNA: TGTGCCAGCAGTGAACTTGACAGGGCGAGCTATGGCTACACCTTC. This sequence encodes CASSELDRASYGYTF.

Remarks on this clone: Other DNA sequences in the same sample also yield this CDR3. J is TRBJ2-7 and V is TRBV11-2, with D perhaps matching TRBD1 (6 bases). V was trimmed by 1 base and J by 7 bases, leaving 11 bases between them. Per germline, CDR1 SGHAT and CDR2 FQNNGV. This CDR3 is 13 amino acids long. CDR3 region: CASSLGAGTEQYF. CDR3 bases: TGTGCCAGCAGCTTAGGGGCCGGGACAGAGCAGTACTTC. Filled out from reference TRBV11-2 and TRBJ2-7, the complete variable domain reads EAGVAQSPRYKIIEKRQSVAFWCNPISGHATLYWYQQILGQGPKLLIQFQNNGVVDDSQLPKDRFSAERLKGVDSTLKIQPAKLEDSAVYLCASSLGAGTEQYFGPGTRLTVT.

This chain connects TRBV28 to TRBJ1-3; D perhaps matches TRBD1 (5 bases). The germline gives CDR1 MDHEN, CDR2 SYDVKM. The V end was cut by 3 bases, the J end by 0 bases, with 12 bases between. CDR3 length: 16 residues. In DNA form, the CDR3 reads TGTGCCAGCAGTTTGGGGCGGGCCTTCTCTGGAAACACCATATATTTT. Encoded protein: CASSLGRAFSGNTIYF.

The chain combines TRBV27 with TRBJ2-7; TRBD1 agrees at 8 bases. V gave up 5 bases and J gave up 4 bases; unmatched junction bases: 22. Germline V gene sequence: CDR1 MNHEY, CDR2 SMNVEV (reference sequence). The CDR3 extends over 19 amino acids. The DNA for the CDR3 is TGTGCCAGCAGTATGGGGACGACAGGGGCCACCCCTGCGTTTTACGAGCAGTACTTC. Translation gives CASSMGTTGATPAFYEQYF.

The gene calls are TRBV6-1 and TRBJ2-3; D gene unclear. The CDR3 loop spans 12 amino acids. With 6 bases removed from V and 1 base from J, the gap between germline ends came to 5 bases. Germline CDR1 is MNHNS and CDR2 is SASEGT. The CDR3, as DNA: TGTGCCAGCAGCGCACGCACAGATACGCAGTATTTT. Its translation: CASSARTDTQYF.

The chain recombines TRBV11-3 with TRBJ2-5, with 8 bases lining up with TRBD1. There are 13 residues in the CDR3. CDR1 is SGHNT and CDR2 is YENEEA in the germline V gene. Trimming at V came to 4 bases and at J to 7 bases, leaving 5 bases not matched to a gene. In DNA form, the CDR3 reads TGTGCCAGCAGCTCCGGGACAGGCTGGACCCAGTACTTC. This translates into CASSSGTGWTQYF.